This T cell receptor beta chain was sequenced for a study of shared clonotypes between healthy human individuals. On this clone itself: The antigen is not known.

Study observations and caveats: When naive CD4 clonotypes were compared across a few donors, approximately 5% were shared. Generation of non-shared clonotypes was less probable than generation of clonotypes shared by all four donors.

Execution of the assay was at deep level. TCRdb's copy holds only in-frame clones and misses some; the assay was immunoSEQ multiplex PCR. The sample shows millions of clones, roughly 91% of them seen only once. Terminally differentiated effector memory CD45RA+ cells were left out of the naive CD8 fraction, which was CD45RO-negative and positively selected for CCR7. Sequenced: naive CD8+ T cells from PBMCs. This TCR was recovered from a man younger than 35 in good health. Some clones in this sample may be carry-over from other donors' samples.

CDR3 DNA sequence: TGCGCCAGCAGCCAAGCACAGGCCCAATACTACGAGCAGTACTTC. Translating gives CASSQAQAQYYEQYF. V is TRBV4-3 and J is TRBJ2-7; TRBD1 is a possible D gene (5 bases). The CDR3 runs to 15 residues. Germline loops: CDR1 LGHNA, CDR2 YSLEER. The V end lost 1 base, the J end lost 3 bases, and 13 bases lay between the germline ends.